This TCR beta chain was sequenced for a study of CD8 T cells in ankylosing spondylitis. Whole-study results and caveats: It was reported that disease-linked clones were significantly enriched in matched ankylosing spondylitis synovial fluid.

TCRdb reanalysed the 5' RACE reads using MiXCR and keeps one entry per CDR3 protein. The sample contains a few hundred thousand distinct CDR3 sequences, roughly 18% of which appear only once. V was pared by 7 bases and J by 5 bases, with 7 bases between. There are 11 residues in the CDR3. The germline CDR1 and CDR2 sequences are LNHDA and SQIVND (reference sequence). In its sample, this clonotype was seen many times. Its antigen is unidentified. The sample was blood, either unsorted or a sorted T cell fraction (not recorded which). The receptor comes from a male donor with ankylosing spondylitis or in good health (not recorded which). The chain links TRBV19 to TRBJ2-3; D remains unclear. In DNA form, the CDR3 reads TGTGCCAGTAATGGTGGAGATACGCAGTATTTT. Translated: CASNGGDTQYF.